These 28 T cell receptor beta chains were sequenced from one sample in a study of high-grade serous ovarian cancer treatment subgroups. Sequencing used immunoSEQ multiplex PCR; TCRdb keeps in-frame clones, though not all of them. The sample holds approximately 40,000 clones, approximately 80% seen once. Tumor samples were obtained before definitive surgery or chemotherapy. The sequencing input was tumor tissue. These receptors were taken from a human donor with high-grade serous ovarian cancer.

V usage is TRBV4-2 and J usage is TRBJ2-1; the D is unclear. Germline loops: CDR1 LGHNA, CDR2 YNFKEQ. The V end lost 4 bases, the J end lost 5 bases, and 6 bases lay between the germline ends. The CDR3 has 12 residues. The CDR3 DNA reads TGTGCCAGCAGCCCGAAACACAATGAGCAGTTCTTC. Protein: CASSPKHNEQFF.

V usage is TRBV5-4 and J usage is TRBJ1-4; 7 bases match TRBD1. After removal of 4 bases from V and 5 bases from J, the junction contained 8 bases not matched to a gene. Germline V gives CDR1 SGHNT, CDR2 YYREEE (reference sequence). This CDR3 has 15 amino acids. CDR3 sequence reads: CASSTNRGLNEKLFF. CDR3 nucleotides: TGTGCCAGCAGCACGAACAGGGGATTAAATGAAAAACTGTTTTTT.

The chain uses TRBV27 and TRBJ2-2; 7 nucleotides agree with TRBD1. The length of the CDR3 is 14 residues. V trimming: 3 bases; J trimming: 7 bases; junction bases outside the gene matches: 5. The germline CDR1 and CDR2 sequences are MNHEY and SMNVEV (reference sequence). The CDR3 DNA reads as TGTGCCAGCAGTTTCCGACAGGGAATCGGGGAGCTGTTTTTT. It encodes CASSFRQGIGELFF.

The chain uses TRBV4-3 and TRBJ2-5; 9 nucleotides match TRBD2. The J call is uncertain, as TRBJ2-7 better fits the DNA end. The CDR3 loop spans 17 amino acids. Germline-derived CDR1 and CDR2 are LGHNA and YSLEER. The CDR3 region is CASSQVQSLAGSHEQYF. Here the CDR3 DNA reads TGCGCCAGCAGCCAAGTACAATCGCTAGCGGGATCCCACGAGCAGTACTTC.

The CDR3 DNA sequence: TGTGCCAGCATCTTCGGACCTGGAAACACCATATATTTT. Translation gives CASIFGPGNTIYF. This sequence joins TRBV7-9 and TRBJ1-3; no firm D call. The CDR3 extends over 13 amino acids. V dropped 7 bases and J dropped 2 bases, with 9 bases sitting between them. Germline V gene lookup returns CDR1 SEHNR and CDR2 FQNEAQ (reference sequence).

This clone was detected a few times. V usage is TRBV18 and J usage is TRBJ2-4, with unresolved D. The CDR3 has 11 amino acids. Germline V gives CDR1 KGHSH, CDR2 LQKENI. Trimming removed 5 bases from V and 9 bases from J, with 8 bases in between. The CDR3 reads CASSEGGIQYF. CDR3 sequence (DNA): TGTGCCAGCTCAGAAGGCGGCATTCAGTACTTC.

DNA for the CDR3: TGTGCCAGCAGCTTAGATGGCGGAGCGGGAGCGCGGAATGAGCAGTTCTTC. It is translated as CASSLDGGAGARNEQFF. This sequence joins TRBV11-2 and TRBJ2-1; TRBD2 agrees at 8 bases. V lost 0 bases and J lost 7; bases outside the gene matches: 11. Germline V gene lookup returns CDR1 SGHAT and CDR2 FQNNGV. CDR3 length: 17 residues.

The V and J genes are TRBV5-1 and TRBJ2-7, with D possibly being TRBD1 (6 bases). CDR1 and CDR2 (germline): SGHRS, YFSETQ. The V gene lost 2 bases and the J gene lost 4 bases, with 16 bases spanning the gap. The CDR3 is 15 amino acids. CDR3 sequence reads: CASSFPQGGDYEQYF. CDR3 nucleotide sequence: TGCGCCAGCAGCTTTCCACAGGGTGGGGATTACGAGCAGTACTTC.

The chain uses TRBV9 and TRBJ2-1, with 15 bases lining up with TRBD2. Germline V lookup: CDR1 SGDLS, CDR2 YYNGEE. The length of the CDR3 is 18 residues. V shed 4 bases, J shed 10 bases, and the junction held 15 bases outside the gene matches. The CDR3 is CASSPEGGGTSGRIEQFF. The CDR3 DNA follows: TGTGCCAGCAGCCCCGAGGGTGGTGGGACTAGCGGGAGGATCGAGCAGTTCTTC.

The chain carries TRBV6-6 and TRBJ2-6; D uncertain. The CDR3 has 15 amino acids. Germline V gene sequence: CDR1 MNHNY, CDR2 SVGAGI (reference sequence). V lost 7 bases and J 0 bases, leaving 10 bases between the germline ends. The CDR3, as DNA: TGTGCCAGCACCGGTGGCACCTCTGGGGCCAACGTCCTGACTTTC. This encodes CASTGGTSGANVLTF.

The V call is TRBV11-3, the J call TRBJ2-7, with a tentative D call TRBD2 (6 bases). Germline V lookup: CDR1 SGHNT, CDR2 YENEEA. The germline V and J ends were trimmed by 5 bases and 1 base, with 9 bases remaining between them. This CDR3 has 13 amino acids. CDR3 sequence: CASSGTHSYEQYF. The CDR3 coding sequence is TGTGCCAGCAGCGGGACTCATTCCTACGAGCAGTACTTC.

The gene calls are TRBV5-5 and TRBJ2-7; 9 nucleotides agree with TRBD2. Germline V CDR1 and CDR2: SGHKS, YYEKEE (reference sequence). There are 17 residues in the CDR3. The trim removed 4 bases at V and 3 bases at J, leaving 14 bases unmatched. CDR3 region: CASSHPASSGNNYEQYF. DNA for the CDR3: TGTGCCAGCAGCCACCCGGCATCTAGCGGGAACAACTACGAGCAGTACTTC.

This clone was picked up a small number of times. This rearrangement joins TRBV19 to TRBJ1-1; weak D call: TRBD1 (5 bases). The CDR3 length is 13 residues. Germline V gene data show CDR1 as LNHDA and CDR2 as SQIVND (reference sequence). V was trimmed by 5 bases and J by 1 base, leaving 8 bases between them. CDR3 loop: CASSDSRNTEAFF. The CDR3 nucleotides read TGTGCCAGTAGTGACAGCCGGAACACTGAAGCTTTCTTT.

The chain recombines TRBV15 with TRBJ1-4; 7 positions match TRBD1. V lost 4 bases to trimming and J lost 6 bases; unmatched junction nucleotides: 8. The CDR3 has 15 amino acids. Germline V gene data show CDR1 as LNHNV and CDR2 as YYDKDF (reference sequence). For the CDR3, the DNA is TGTGCCACCAGCATACAGACAGGGCGTGATGAAAAACTGTTTTTT. This sequence encodes CATSIQTGRDEKLFF. The full variable domain, rest sourced from reference TRBV15 and TRBJ1-4, is DAMVIQNPRYQVTQFGKPVTLSCSQTLNHNVMYWYQQKSSQAPKLLFHYYDKDFNNEADTPDNFQSRRPNTSFCFLDIRSPGLGDTAMYLCATSIQTGRDEKLFFGSGTQLSVL.

This clone was recorded a few times. The gene calls are TRBV4-1 and TRBJ1-2; D gene unclear. The CDR3 has 15 residues. Germline V gives CDR1 MGHRA, CDR2 YSYEKL. V gave up 0 bases and J gave up 8 bases, with 16 bases separating them. CDR3 sequence reads: CASSQEGLSLGGYTF. The CDR3 DNA follows: TGCGCCAGCAGCCAAGAAGGGTTATCCCTGGGAGGCTACACCTTC.

The V and J genes are TRBV6-5 and TRBJ2-7; 9 positions agree with TRBD2. After removal of 6 bases from V and 3 bases from J, the junction contained 9 bases not matched to a gene. The CDR3 contains 15 residues. Germline loops: CDR1 MNHEY, CDR2 SVGAGI. Here the CDR3 DNA reads TGTGCCAGCAGCTACCGGGGAGCGGGAGGCTACGAGCAGTACTTC. This translates into CASSYRGAGGYEQYF.

V usage is TRBV15 and J usage is TRBJ2-7; the D gene is possibly TRBD2 (6 bases). V was pared by 3 bases and J by 6 bases, with 21 bases between. CDR3 length: 16 residues. Germline V gene sequence: CDR1 LNHNV, CDR2 YYDKDF (reference sequence). The CDR3 region has the DNA TGTGCCACCAGCAGGTCCCCTATTGGCGGGATGGGCGAGCAGTACTTC. It codes for CATSRSPIGGMGEQYF.

The V gene is TRBV6-1, the J gene TRBJ1-2; 12 nucleotides line up with TRBD1. Germline loops: CDR1 MNHNS, CDR2 SASEGT. The CDR3 is 15 amino acids. J lost 5 bases, V lost 5 bases, and 6 bases had no gene match. The CDR3 sequence: CASSPGTGGKYGYTF. The CDR3 nucleotides read TGTGCCAGCAGTCCCGGGACAGGGGGCAAGTATGGCTACACCTTC.

The V gene is TRBV11-2, the J gene TRBJ2-3; the D is unclear. The ends were cut back, 5 bases at V and 2 bases at J, with 11 bases in the middle. Germline V gives CDR1 SGHAT, CDR2 FQNNGV. This CDR3 contains 14 residues. The CDR3 protein is CASSPAPATDTQYF. The CDR3 bases are TGTGCCAGCAGCCCCGCCCCAGCCACAGATACGCAGTATTTT.

This clone was seen only a few times. The chain employs TRBV11-2 and TRBJ2-7; D is unresolved. V was cut by 3 bases and J by 5 bases, with 14 bases left in between. This CDR3 is 14 amino acids long. Germline V gives CDR1 SGHAT, CDR2 FQNNGV. CDR3 coding DNA: TGTGCCAGCAGCTTCGGCCGGTTTTGGGACGAGCAGTACTTC. Its translation: CASSFGRFWDEQYF. The full variable domain, in which reference TRBV11-2 and TRBJ2-7 provide the parts outside the CDR3, is EAGVAQSPRYKIIEKRQSVAFWCNPISGHATLYWYQQILGQGPKLLIQFQNNGVVDDSQLPKDRFSAERLKGVDSTLKIQPAKLEDSAVYLCASSFGRFWDEQYFGPGTRLTVT.

The chain is built from TRBV20-1 and TRBJ1-2; D unclear. V lost 6 bases and J 4 bases, leaving 6 bases between the germline ends. CDR3 length: 10 residues. The germline gives CDR1 DFQATT, CDR2 SNEGSKA (reference sequence). Here the CDR3 reads CSALFYGYTF. The CDR3 DNA follows: TGCAGTGCCCTCTTCTATGGCTACACCTTC.

This clone has just a few counts. The chain carries TRBV19 and TRBJ1-2; maybe TRBD1 (6 bases). The CDR3 is 13 residues long. The V gene's germline CDR1 is LNHDA and CDR2 SQIVND (reference sequence). V gave up 7 bases and J gave up 8 bases, with 17 bases separating them. The CDR3 coding sequence is TGTGCCAGTAAGACCCCGCAGGGGAAAGGCTACACCTTC. Its translation: CASKTPQGKGYTF.

The rearrangement links TRBV4-3 to TRBJ2-7; D may be TRBD2 (5 bases). Germline CDR1 reads LGHNA; CDR2 reads YSLEER. The CDR3 is 14 amino acids. Trimming shortened V by 4 bases and J by 1 base, and 11 bases separated the two germline ends. DNA for the CDR3: TGCGCCAGCAGCCGAGACCCGGGGTCCTACGAGCAGTACTTC. Its protein product is CASSRDPGSYEQYF.

The V call is TRBV29-1, the J call TRBJ2-1, with D possibly matching TRBD1 (6 bases). Trimming left V 5 bases short and J 5 bases short, with 7 bases between. The CDR3 has 11 amino acids. CDR1 and CDR2 from the germline V gene are SQVTM and ANQGSEA. The CDR3: CSVWTDNEQFF. CDR3 coding DNA: TGCAGCGTTTGGACAGACAATGAGCAGTTCTTC.

The chain is built from TRBV30 and TRBJ2-7; 9 bases are shared with TRBD2. This CDR3 spans 13 amino acids. The trim removed 0 bases at V and 6 bases at J, leaving 3 bases unmatched. CDR1 and CDR2 from the germline V gene are GTSNPN and SVGIG (reference sequence). The CDR3 protein is CAWSVGLAREQYF. DNA of the CDR3: TGTGCCTGGAGTGTGGGACTAGCTCGCGAGCAGTACTTC.

This sequence joins TRBV4-2 and TRBJ2-1, with 9 bases identical to TRBD2. The CDR3 has 15 residues. Germline trimming cut 5 bases from V and 7 bases from J; bases unmatched to any gene: 9. Per the germline V gene, CDR1 is LGHNA and CDR2 is YNFKEQ. The CDR3 is CASSISGRTANEQFF. Written as DNA, the CDR3 is TGTGCCAGCAGCATTAGCGGGAGAACCGCAAATGAGCAGTTCTTC.

V gene TRBV9 combines with J gene TRBJ2-2; D call uncertain. Germline CDR1 SGDLS, CDR2 YYNGEE. The V gene lost 0 bases and the J gene lost 3 bases, with 6 bases spanning the gap. CDR3 length: 14 residues. As DNA, the CDR3 is TGTGCCAGCAGCGTAGGGCAATACACCGGGGAGCTGTTTTTT. Translation: CASSVGQYTGELFF.

The genes are TRBV29-1 and TRBJ1-3, with a tentative D call TRBD1 (5 bases). Trimming cost V 7 bases and J 2 bases, with 12 bases left between them. Germline V lookup: CDR1 SQVTM, CDR2 ANQGSEA. The CDR3 length is 13 residues. The CDR3 sequence is CSALTGAGNTIYF. The CDR3 region has the DNA TGCAGCGCCCTTACGGGGGCTGGAAACACCATATATTTT.